A selection of T cell receptor beta chains follows, all from one sample in a study of CD8 T cells in ankylosing spondylitis. TCRdb reanalysed the 5' RACE reads using MiXCR and keeps one entry per CDR3 protein. Of approximately 520,000 distinct CDR3 sequences listed, approximately 5% are singletons. Sequencing was carried out using blood, either unsorted or a sorted T cell fraction (not recorded which). The receptor source for this set is a male donor with ankylosing spondylitis. Both conserved end residues are part of each CDR3. A D gene is named only where the DNA matches it firmly. The listing skips clone size in some rows; elsewhere it reads once, few, many or a size class.

cdr3_aa cdr3_nt v_call clone_size d_call j_call
CASSFRTSLNNEQFF TGTGCCAGCAGCTTCCGGACTAGCCTGAACAATGAGCAGTTCTTC TRBV11-2 many TRBD2 TRBJ2-1
CASSRAGSMANVLTF TGTGCCAGCAGCCGAGCCGGGTCTATGGCCAACGTCCTGACTTTC TRBV7-2 . . TRBJ2-6
CASSERAARRQYF TGTGCCAGCAGTGAAAGGGCAGCGCGTCGGCAGTACTTC TRBV6-1 many . TRBJ2-7
CSASYARNTGELFF TGCAGTGCTAGTTATGCCAGAAACACCGGGGAGCTGTTTTTT TRBV20-1 few . TRBJ2-2
CASSLGTVNYGYTF TGCGCCAGCAGCTTGGGAACAGTAAACTATGGCTACACCTTC TRBV5-1 many . TRBJ1-2
CASSQDAGGGNTIYF TGTGCCAGCAGCCAAGATGCAGGGGGAGGAAACACCATATATTTT TRBV4-2 many TRBD1 TRBJ1-3
CATSDTRFGRYTF TGTGCCACCAGTGACACAAGGTTCGGGCGCTACACCTTC TRBV24-1 many . TRBJ1-2
CASRPRGPNQPQHF TGTGCCAGCAGACCGAGGGGCCCCAATCAGCCCCAGCATTTT TRBV12-3/TRBV12-4 many . TRBJ1-5
CASSPLGHSSTEAFF TGTGCCAGCAGCCCATTGGGACACAGCTCCACTGAAGCTTTCTTT TRBV7-9 many . TRBJ1-1
CASSLTWTGIVGYTF TGTGCCAGCAGCCTGACGTGGACAGGGATTGTTGGCTACACCTTC TRBV3-1 many TRBD1 TRBJ1-2
CASSLAPGGNEQFF TGTGCCAGCAGTTTAGCGCCGGGAGGCAATGAGCAGTTCTTC TRBV12-3/TRBV12-4 many TRBD2 TRBJ2-1
CSAKSVWRSTDTQYF TGCAGTGCGAAATCGGTATGGCGGAGCACAGATACGCAGTATTTT TRBV20-1 many . TRBJ2-3
CASSQSSRAWQPQHF TGTGCCAGCAGCCAAAGTTCGAGGGCCTGGCAGCCCCAGCATTTT TRBV3-1 few . TRBJ1-5
CASRPSLSHPYEQYF TGCGCCAGCAGGCCTAGCCTCTCTCACCCCTACGAGCAGTACTTC TRBV5-1 many . TRBJ2-7
CSARDHRAGGYNEQFF TGCAGTGCTAGAGATCACCGAGCGGGAGGGTACAATGAGCAGTTCTTC TRBV20-1 many TRBD2 TRBJ2-1
CATRMRGEGTDTQYF TGTGCCACCAGGATGAGGGGGGAGGGCACAGATACGCAGTATTTT TRBV15 many . TRBJ2-3
CSVDIGTGGSGQYF TGCAGCGTTGATATAGGGACAGGGGGCTCGGGGCAGTACTTC TRBV29-1 many TRBD1 TRBJ2-7
CASSEGLAGNQETQYF TGTGCCAGCAGCGAAGGACTAGCGGGGAACCAAGAGACCCAGTACTTC TRBV7-6 few TRBD2 TRBJ2-5
CASSESGRIDTQYF TGTGCCAGCAGCGAGAGCGGGAGGATAGATACGCAGTATTTT TRBV7-2 many TRBD2 TRBJ2-3
CASSLGELQPQHF TGTGCCAGCAGCTTGGGAGAACTTCAGCCCCAGCATTTT TRBV7-2 many . TRBJ1-5
CASSFRDSRYNEQFF TGTGCCAGCAGCTTCCGGGACAGCCGCTACAATGAGCAGTTCTTC TRBV7-2 few TRBD1 TRBJ2-1
CSARTYSNQPQHF TGCAGTGCTAGGACGTATAGCAATCAGCCCCAGCATTTT TRBV20-1 few . TRBJ1-5
CASSMLSARTVSWAEKLFF TGCGCCAGCAGCATGTTATCTGCTAGGACCGTCTCCTGGGCTGAAAAACTGTTTTTT TRBV4-1 few . TRBJ1-4
CASSQVASYNEQFF TGTGCCAGCAGCCAAGTGGCTAGCTACAATGAGCAGTTCTTC TRBV3-1 few . TRBJ2-1
CASSYGPPGQATNEKLFF TGTGCCAGCAGTTACGGCCCCCCGGGGCAGGCAACTAATGAAAAACTGTTTTTT TRBV6-5 many . TRBJ1-4
CASSLAWRSADPSTDTQYF TGTGCCAGCAGCTTAGCGTGGAGGTCGGCGGACCCTAGCACAGATACGCAGTATTTT TRBV7-8 many . TRBJ2-3
CSASRLADLAKNIQYF TGCAGTGCCAGCAGGCTAGCGGACCTAGCCAAAAACATTCAGTACTTC TRBV20-1 many TRBD2 TRBJ2-4
CASSVSKGYGYTF TGTGCCAGCAGCGTATCAAAGGGCTATGGCTACACCTTC TRBV9 many . TRBJ1-2
CASSPAAQVAKNIQYF TGTGCCAGCAGTCCCGCGGCGCAGGTAGCCAAAAACATTCAGTACTTC TRBV6-2/TRBV6-3 many . TRBJ2-4
CASSRGISYEQYF TGTGCCAGCAGTCGCGGCATCTCCTACGAGCAGTACTTC TRBV7-2 many . TRBJ2-7
CASSYPLGGGPDEQYF TGCGCCAGCAGCTATCCCCTCGGCGGAGGGCCCGACGAGCAGTACTTC TRBV5-1 . . TRBJ2-7
CASSPGEGYNEQFF TGTGCCAGCAGTCCGGGCGAGGGCTACAATGAGCAGTTCTTC TRBV28 few . TRBJ2-1
CASSGALEQYF TGTGCCAGCAGCGGGGCTCTCGAGCAGTACTTC TRBV3-1 many . TRBJ2-7
CASSLPGPYSTDTQYF TGTGCCAGCAGCCTCCCGGGGCCTTACAGCACAGATACGCAGTATTTT TRBV11-1 few . TRBJ2-3
CASSRTSASYNEQFF TGCGCCAGCAGCCGGACTAGCGCCTCCTACAATGAGCAGTTCTTC TRBV5-1 many TRBD2 TRBJ2-1
CASSLGASEVETQYF TGTGCCAGCAGCCTCGGGGCTTCAGAGGTAGAGACCCAGTACTTC TRBV6-2/TRBV6-3 few . TRBJ2-5
CASSYYRASEQFF TGTGCCAGCAGTTACTATAGGGCGAGTGAGCAGTTCTTC TRBV6-5 many . TRBJ2-1
CASRSGGVSYEQYF TGCGCCAGCAGGTCCGGGGGTGTCTCCTACGAGCAGTACTTC TRBV5-1 many . TRBJ2-7
CASSLNTGRTGYTF TGTGCCAGCAGCTTAAATACAGGGCGGACTGGCTACACCTTC TRBV7-2 many . TRBJ1-2
CATSRDAGAPGNEQFF TGTGCCACCAGCAGAGACGCGGGGGCGCCGGGCAATGAGCAGTTCTTC TRBV15 many . TRBJ2-1
CASSPTEGAMSGANVLTF TGTGCCAGCAGTCCGACAGAGGGGGCGATGTCTGGGGCCAACGTCCTGACTTTC TRBV12-3/TRBV12-4 many TRBD1 TRBJ2-6
CSATRQVGDQPQHF TGCAGTGCCACTAGACAGGTGGGCGATCAGCCCCAGCATTTT TRBV20-1 many . TRBJ1-5
CASRWGSVDIQYF TGTGCCAGCAGATGGGGTTCGGTCGACATTCAGTACTTC TRBV6-2/TRBV6-3 . . TRBJ2-4
CASRDTTSGRAGRTHEQYF TGCGCCAGCAGGGACACGACTAGCGGGAGGGCCGGGCGAACCCACGAGCAGTACTTC TRBV4-1 . TRBD2 TRBJ2-7
CASSLGQAGGTDTQYF TGTGCCAGCAGCTTAGGTCAGGCGGGAGGGACAGATACGCAGTATTTT TRBV7-2 . TRBD2 TRBJ2-3
CAWTPGGTGGGYTF TGTGCCTGGACCCCTGGCGGGACAGGCGGAGGCTACACCTTC TRBV30 . TRBD1 TRBJ1-2
CASSPGTPEGTQYF TGTGCCAGCAGTCCTGGCACCCCGGAAGGGACCCAGTACTTC TRBV6-1 many . TRBJ2-5
CASSIRQGASQPQHF TGTGCCAGCAGCATTCGACAGGGGGCGAGTCAGCCCCAGCATTTT TRBV7-2 many TRBD1 TRBJ1-5
CASSFGTLRNTEAFF TGTGCCAGCAGCTTTGGGACATTACGGAACACTGAAGCTTTCTTT TRBV5-5 . . TRBJ1-1